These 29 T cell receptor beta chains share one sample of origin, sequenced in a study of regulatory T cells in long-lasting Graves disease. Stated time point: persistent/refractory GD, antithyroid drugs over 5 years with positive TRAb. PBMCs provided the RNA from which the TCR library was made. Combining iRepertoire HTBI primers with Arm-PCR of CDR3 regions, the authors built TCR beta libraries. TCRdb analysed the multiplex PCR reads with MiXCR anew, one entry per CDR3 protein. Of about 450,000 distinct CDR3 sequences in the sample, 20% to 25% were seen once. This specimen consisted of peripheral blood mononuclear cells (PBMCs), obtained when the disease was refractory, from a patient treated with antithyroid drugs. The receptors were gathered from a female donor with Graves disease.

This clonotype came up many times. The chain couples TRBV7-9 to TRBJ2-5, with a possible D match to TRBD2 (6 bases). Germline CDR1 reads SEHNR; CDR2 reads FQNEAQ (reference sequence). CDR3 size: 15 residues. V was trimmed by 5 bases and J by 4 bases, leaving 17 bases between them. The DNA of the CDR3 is TGTGCCAGCAGCCCGTGGGGGGACCCGGGAGAGACCCAGTACTTC. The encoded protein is CASSPWGDPGETQYF.

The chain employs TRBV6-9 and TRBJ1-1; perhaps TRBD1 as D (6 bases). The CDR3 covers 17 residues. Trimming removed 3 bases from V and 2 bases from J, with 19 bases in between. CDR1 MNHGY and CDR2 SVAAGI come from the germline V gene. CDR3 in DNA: TGTGCCAGCAGTTACTCGAAGGGCAGGGGACTTAACACTGAAGCTTTCTTT. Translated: CASSYSKGRGLNTEAFF.

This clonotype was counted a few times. CDR3 amino acids: CASRIGPETNYGYTF. The CDR3 DNA reads TGTGCCAGCAGGATTGGGCCAGAAACTAACTATGGCTACACCTTC. This rearrangement joins TRBV7-2 to TRBJ1-2; D not resolved. Per the germline V gene, CDR1 is SGHTA and CDR2 is FQGNSA. CDR3 length: 15 residues. Trimming took off 6 bases at V and 0 bases at J, with 14 bases between the two ends.

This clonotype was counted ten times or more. CDR3 sequence (DNA): TGTGCCAGCAGCGGGGTGGGGACTGAAGCTTTCTTT. This codes for CASSGVGTEAFF. The rearrangement uses TRBV7-9 and TRBJ1-1; D call uncertain. The CDR3 runs to 12 residues. Germline lookup yields CDR1 SEHNR and CDR2 FQNEAQ (reference sequence). V was trimmed by 5 bases and J by 5 bases, leaving 9 bases between them. Full variable domain (remainder filled in from reference TRBV7-9 and TRBJ1-1): DTGVSQNPRHKITKRGQNVTFRCDPISEHNRLYWYRQTLGQGPEFLTYFQNEAQLEKSRLLSDRFSAERPKGSFSTLEIQRTEQGDSAMYLCASSGVGTEAFFGQGTRLTVV.

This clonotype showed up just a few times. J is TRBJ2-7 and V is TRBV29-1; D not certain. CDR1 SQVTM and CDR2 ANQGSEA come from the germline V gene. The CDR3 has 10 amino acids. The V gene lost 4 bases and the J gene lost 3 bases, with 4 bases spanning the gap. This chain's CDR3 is CSVGDYEQYF. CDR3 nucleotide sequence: TGCAGCGTTGGTGACTACGAGCAGTACTTC.

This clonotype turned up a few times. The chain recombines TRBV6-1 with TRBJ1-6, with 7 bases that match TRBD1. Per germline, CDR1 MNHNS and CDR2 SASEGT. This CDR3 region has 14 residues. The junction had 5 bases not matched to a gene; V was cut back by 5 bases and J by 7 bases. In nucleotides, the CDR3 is TGTGCCAGCAGTCCCACAGGGGAAAATTCACCCCTCCACTTT. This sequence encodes CASSPTGENSPLHF.

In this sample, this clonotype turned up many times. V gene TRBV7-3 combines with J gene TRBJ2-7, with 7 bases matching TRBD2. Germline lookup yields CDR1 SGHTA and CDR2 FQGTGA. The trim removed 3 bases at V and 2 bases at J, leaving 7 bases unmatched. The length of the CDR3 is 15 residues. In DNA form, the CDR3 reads TGTGCCAGCAGCTTGGGCGGGAGTTCTGCCTACGAGCAGTACTTC. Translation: CASSLGGSSAYEQYF.

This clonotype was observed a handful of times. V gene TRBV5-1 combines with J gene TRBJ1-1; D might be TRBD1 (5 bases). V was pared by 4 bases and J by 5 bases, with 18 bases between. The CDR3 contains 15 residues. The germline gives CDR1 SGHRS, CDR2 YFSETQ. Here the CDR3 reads CASSVTPAGQTEAFF. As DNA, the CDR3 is TGCGCCAGCAGCGTTACCCCAGCGGGGCAGACTGAAGCTTTCTTT.

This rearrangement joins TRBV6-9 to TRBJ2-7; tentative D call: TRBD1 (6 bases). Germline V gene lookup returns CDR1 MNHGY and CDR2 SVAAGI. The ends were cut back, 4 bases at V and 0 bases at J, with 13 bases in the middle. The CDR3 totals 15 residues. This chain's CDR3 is CASSFSGQSSYEQYF. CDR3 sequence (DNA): TGTGCCAGCAGTTTCTCCGGACAGAGCTCCTACGAGCAGTACTTC.

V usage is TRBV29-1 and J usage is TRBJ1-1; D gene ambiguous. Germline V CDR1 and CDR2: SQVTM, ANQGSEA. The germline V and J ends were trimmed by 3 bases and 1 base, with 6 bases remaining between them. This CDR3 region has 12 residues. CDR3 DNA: TGCAGCGTTGAGCTAGAGAACACTGAAGCTTTCTTT. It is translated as CSVELENTEAFF.

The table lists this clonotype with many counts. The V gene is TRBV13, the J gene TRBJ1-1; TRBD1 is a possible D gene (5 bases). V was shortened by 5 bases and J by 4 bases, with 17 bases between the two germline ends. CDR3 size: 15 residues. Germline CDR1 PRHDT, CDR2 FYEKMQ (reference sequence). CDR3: CASSRFLGVRTEAFF. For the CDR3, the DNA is TGTGCCAGCAGCCGATTCCTGGGGGTCCGCACTGAAGCTTTCTTT.

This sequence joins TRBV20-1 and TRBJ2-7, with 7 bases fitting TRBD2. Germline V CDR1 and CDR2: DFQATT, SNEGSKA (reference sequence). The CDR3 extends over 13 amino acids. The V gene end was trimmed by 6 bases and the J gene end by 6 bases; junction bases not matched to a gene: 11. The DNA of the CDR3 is TGCAGTGCCAAATCGGGGAGGGGATTCGAGCAGTACTTC. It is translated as CSAKSGRGFEQYF.

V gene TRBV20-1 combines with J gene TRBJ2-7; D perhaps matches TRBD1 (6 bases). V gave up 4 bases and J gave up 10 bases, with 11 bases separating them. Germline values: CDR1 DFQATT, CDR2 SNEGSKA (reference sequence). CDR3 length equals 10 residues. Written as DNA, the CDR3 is TGCAGTGCTAAGAGACAGGAACAGTACTTC. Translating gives CSAKRQEQYF.

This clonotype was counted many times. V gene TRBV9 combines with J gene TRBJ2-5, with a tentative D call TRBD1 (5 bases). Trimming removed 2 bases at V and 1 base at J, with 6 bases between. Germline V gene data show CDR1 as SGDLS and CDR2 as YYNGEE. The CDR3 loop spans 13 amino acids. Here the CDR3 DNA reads TGTGCCAGCAGCGTGCAGGGCCAAGAGACCCAGTACTTC. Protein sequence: CASSVQGQETQYF. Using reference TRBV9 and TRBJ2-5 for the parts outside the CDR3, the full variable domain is DSGVTQTPKHLITATGQRVTLRCSPRSGDLSVYWYQQSLDQGLQFLIQYYNGEERAKGNILERFSAQQFPDLHSELNLSSLELGDSALYFCASSVQGQETQYFGPGTRLLVL.

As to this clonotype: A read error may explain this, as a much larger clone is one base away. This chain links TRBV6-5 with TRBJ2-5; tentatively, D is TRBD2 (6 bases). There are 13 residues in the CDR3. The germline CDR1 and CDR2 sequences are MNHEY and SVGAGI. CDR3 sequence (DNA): TGTGCCAGCAGTTTAGGCCTTCGGGAGACCCAGTGCTTC. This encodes CASSLGLRETQCF.

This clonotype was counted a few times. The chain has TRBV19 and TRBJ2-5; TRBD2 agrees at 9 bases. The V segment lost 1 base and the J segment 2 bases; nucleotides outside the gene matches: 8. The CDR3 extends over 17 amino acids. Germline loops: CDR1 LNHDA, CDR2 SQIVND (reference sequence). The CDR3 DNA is TGTGCCAGTAGTATAGTGGCGATGACTAGCGGACAAGAGACCCAGTACTTC. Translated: CASSIVAMTSGQETQYF. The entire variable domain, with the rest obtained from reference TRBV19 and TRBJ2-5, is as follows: DGGITQSPKYLFRKEGQNVTLSCEQNLNHDAMYWYRQDPGQGLRLIYYSQIVNDFQKGDIAEGYSVSREKKESFPLTVTSAQKNPTAFYLCASSIVAMTSGQETQYFGPGTRLLVL.

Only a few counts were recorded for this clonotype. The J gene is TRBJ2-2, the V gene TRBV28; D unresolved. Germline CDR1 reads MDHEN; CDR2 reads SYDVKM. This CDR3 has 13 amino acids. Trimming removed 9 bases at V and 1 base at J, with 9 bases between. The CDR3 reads CASFSGNTGELFF. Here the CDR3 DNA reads TGTGCCAGTTTTTCGGGGAACACCGGGGAGCTGTTTTTT.

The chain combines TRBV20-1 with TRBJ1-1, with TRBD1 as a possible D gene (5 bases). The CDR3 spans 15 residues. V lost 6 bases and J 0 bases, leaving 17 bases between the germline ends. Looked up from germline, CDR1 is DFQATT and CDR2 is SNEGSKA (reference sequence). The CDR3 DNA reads TGCAGTGCCCCCCATGGGGGAATGTTGAACACTGAAGCTTTCTTT. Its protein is CSAPHGGMLNTEAFF.

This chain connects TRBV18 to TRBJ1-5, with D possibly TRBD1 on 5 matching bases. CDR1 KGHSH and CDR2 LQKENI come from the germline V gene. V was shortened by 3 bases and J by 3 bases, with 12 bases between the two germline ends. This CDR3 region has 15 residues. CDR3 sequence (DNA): TGTGCCAGCTCACCGCTTAAGGGGTTCAATCAGCCCCAGCATTTT. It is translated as CASSPLKGFNQPQHF.

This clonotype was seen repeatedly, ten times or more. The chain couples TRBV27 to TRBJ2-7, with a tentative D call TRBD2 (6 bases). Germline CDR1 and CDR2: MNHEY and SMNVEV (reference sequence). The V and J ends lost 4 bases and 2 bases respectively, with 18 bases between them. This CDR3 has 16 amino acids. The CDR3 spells CASSSSLILATYEQYF. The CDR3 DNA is TGTGCCAGCAGTTCCAGCCTTATACTAGCCACCTACGAGCAGTACTTC.

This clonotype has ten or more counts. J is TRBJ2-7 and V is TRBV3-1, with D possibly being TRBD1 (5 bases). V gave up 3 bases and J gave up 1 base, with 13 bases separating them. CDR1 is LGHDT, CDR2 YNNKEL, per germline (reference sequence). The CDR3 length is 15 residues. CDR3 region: CASSQNPTVSYEQYF. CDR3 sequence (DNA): TGTGCCAGCAGCCAGAACCCGACAGTTTCCTACGAGCAGTACTTC.

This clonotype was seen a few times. The DNA for the CDR3 is TGCAGCGTTGTTAGGCAGGGGGCTTCCTACGAGCAGTACTTC. This translates into CSVVRQGASYEQYF. The V and J genes are TRBV29-1 and TRBJ2-7; 8 bases map to TRBD1. Trimming at V came to 4 bases and at J to 1 base, leaving 6 bases not matched to a gene. Germline V gene data show CDR1 as SQVTM and CDR2 as ANQGSEA. The CDR3 loop spans 14 amino acids.

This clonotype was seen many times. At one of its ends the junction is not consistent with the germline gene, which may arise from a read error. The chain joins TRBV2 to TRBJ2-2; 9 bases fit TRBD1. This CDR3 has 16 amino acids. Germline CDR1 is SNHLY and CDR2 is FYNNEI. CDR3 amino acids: CASIETGGPNTGELFF. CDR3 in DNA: TGTGCCAGCATTGAAACAGGGGGCCCCAACACCGGGGAGCTGTTTTTT. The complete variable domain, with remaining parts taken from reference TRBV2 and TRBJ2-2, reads EPEVTQTPSHQVTQMGQEVILRCVPISNHLYFYWYRQILGQKVEFLVSFYNNEISEKSEIFDDQFSVERPDGSNFTLKIRSTKLEDSAMYFCASIETGGPNTGELFFGEGSRLTVL.

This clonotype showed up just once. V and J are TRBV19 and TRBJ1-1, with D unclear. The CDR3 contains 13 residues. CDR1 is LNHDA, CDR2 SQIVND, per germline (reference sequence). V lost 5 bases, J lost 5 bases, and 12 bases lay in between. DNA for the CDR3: TGTGCCAGTAGTCAAGCGGGCCGGACTGAAGCTTTCTTT. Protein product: CASSQAGRTEAFF.

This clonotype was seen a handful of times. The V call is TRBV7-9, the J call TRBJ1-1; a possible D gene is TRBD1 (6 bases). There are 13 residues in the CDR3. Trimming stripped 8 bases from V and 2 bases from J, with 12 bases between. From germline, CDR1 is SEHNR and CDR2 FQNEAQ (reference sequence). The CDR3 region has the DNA TGTGCCAGCGATCGGACAGTTAACACTGAAGCTTTCTTT. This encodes CASDRTVNTEAFF.

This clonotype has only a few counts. CDR3 protein: CASSLDSYGNQPQHF. CDR3 nucleotide sequence: TGTGCCAGCAGCCTGGACAGTTACGGCAATCAGCCCCAGCATTTT. The chain uses TRBV5-5 and TRBJ1-5, with TRBD1 as a possible D gene (6 bases). Trimming cost V 4 bases and J 2 bases, with 13 bases left between them. Germline V CDR1 and CDR2: SGHKS, YYEKEE (reference sequence). This CDR3 is 15 amino acids long.

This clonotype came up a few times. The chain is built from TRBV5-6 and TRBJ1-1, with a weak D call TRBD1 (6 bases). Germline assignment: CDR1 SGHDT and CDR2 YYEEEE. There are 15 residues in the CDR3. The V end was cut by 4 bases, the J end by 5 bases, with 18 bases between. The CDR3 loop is CASSPSGGALTEAFF. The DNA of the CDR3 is TGTGCCAGCAGCCCTTCGGGGGGCGCATTAACTGAAGCTTTCTTT.

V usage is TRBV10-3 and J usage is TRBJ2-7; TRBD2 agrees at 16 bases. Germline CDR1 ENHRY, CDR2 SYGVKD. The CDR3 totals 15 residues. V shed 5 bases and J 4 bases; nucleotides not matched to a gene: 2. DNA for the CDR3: TGTGCCATCAGTCCGGGACTAGCGGGAGGGTACGAGCAGTACTTC. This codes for CAISPGLAGGYEQYF.

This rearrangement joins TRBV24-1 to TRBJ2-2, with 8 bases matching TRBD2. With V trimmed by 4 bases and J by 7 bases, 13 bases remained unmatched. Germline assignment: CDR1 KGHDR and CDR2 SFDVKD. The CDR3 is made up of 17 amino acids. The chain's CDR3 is CATSESPIGRAVGELFF. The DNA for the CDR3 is TGTGCCACCAGTGAGAGCCCTATCGGGAGGGCCGTCGGGGAGCTGTTTTTT.